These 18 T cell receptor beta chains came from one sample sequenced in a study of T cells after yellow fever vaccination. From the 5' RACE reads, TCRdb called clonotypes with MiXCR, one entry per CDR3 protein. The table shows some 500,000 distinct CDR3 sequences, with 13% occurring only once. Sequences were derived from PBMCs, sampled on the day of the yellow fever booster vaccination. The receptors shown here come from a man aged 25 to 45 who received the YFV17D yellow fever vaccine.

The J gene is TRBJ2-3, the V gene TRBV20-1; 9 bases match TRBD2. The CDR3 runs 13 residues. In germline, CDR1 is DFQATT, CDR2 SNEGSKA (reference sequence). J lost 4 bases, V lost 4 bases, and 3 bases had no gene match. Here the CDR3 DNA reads TGCAGTGCTATTAGCGGGAGTCCAGATACGCAGTATTTT. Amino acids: CSAISGSPDTQYF.

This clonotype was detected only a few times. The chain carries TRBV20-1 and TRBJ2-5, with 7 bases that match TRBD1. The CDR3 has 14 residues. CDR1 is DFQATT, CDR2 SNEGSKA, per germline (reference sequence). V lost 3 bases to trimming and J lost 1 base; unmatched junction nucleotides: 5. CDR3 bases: TGCAGTGCTAGGTCGGGACAGCCCCAAGAGACCCAGTACTTC. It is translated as CSARSGQPQETQYF.

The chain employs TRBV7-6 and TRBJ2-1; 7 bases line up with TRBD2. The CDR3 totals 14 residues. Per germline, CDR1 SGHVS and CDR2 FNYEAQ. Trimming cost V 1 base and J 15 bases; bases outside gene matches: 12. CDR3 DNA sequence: TGTGCCAGCAGCTTAGACCTAGCGGCTCCGTCAAGGTTCTTC. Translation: CASSLDLAAPSRFF.

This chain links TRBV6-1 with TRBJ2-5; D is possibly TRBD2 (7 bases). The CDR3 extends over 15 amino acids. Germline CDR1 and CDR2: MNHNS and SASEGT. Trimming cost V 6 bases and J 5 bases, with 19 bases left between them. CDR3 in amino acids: CASSRSGGGKETQYF. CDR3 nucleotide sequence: TGTGCCAGCAGCCGATCGGGGGGCGGGAAGGAGACCCAGTACTTC.

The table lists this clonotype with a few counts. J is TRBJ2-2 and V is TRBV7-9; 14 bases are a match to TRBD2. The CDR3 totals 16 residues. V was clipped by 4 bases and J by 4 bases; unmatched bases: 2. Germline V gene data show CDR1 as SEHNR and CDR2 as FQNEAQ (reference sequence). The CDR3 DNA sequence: TGTGCCAGCAGCTCGACTAGCGGGAGGGTCACCGGGGAGCTGTTTTTT. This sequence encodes CASSSTSGRVTGELFF.

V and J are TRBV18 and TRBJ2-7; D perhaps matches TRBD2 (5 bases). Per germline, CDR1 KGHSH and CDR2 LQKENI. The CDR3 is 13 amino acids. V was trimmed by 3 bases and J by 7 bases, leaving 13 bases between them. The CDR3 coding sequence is TGTGCCAGCTCACCCCCCCAAGCGGAAGAGCAGTACTTC. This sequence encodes CASSPPQAEEQYF. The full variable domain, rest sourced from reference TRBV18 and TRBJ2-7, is NAGVMQNPRHLVRRRGQEARLRCSPMKGHSHVYWYRQLPEEGLKFMVYLQKENIIDESGMPKERFSAEFPKEGPSILRIQQVVRGDSAAYFCASSPPQAEEQYFGPGTRLTVT.

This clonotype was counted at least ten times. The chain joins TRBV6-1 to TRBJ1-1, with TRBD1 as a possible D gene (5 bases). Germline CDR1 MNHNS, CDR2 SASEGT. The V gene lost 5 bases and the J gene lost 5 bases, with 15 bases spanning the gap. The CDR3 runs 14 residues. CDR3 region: CASSRPTQGTEAFF. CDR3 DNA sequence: TGTGCCAGCAGTCGGCCGACTCAGGGAACTGAAGCTTTCTTT.

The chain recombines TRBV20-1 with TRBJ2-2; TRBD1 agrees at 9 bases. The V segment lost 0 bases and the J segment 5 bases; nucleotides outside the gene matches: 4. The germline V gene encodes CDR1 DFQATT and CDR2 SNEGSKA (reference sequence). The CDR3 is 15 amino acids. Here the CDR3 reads CSARDGTGRTGELFF. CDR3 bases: TGCAGTGCTAGAGATGGGACAGGGAGAACCGGGGAGCTGTTTTTT.

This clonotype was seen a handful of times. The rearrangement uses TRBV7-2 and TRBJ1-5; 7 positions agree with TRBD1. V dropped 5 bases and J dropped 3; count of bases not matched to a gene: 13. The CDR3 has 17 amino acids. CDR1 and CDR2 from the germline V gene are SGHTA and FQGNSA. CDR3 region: CASSPERQGRTNQPQHF. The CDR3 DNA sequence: TGTGCCAGCAGCCCCGAACGACAGGGTAGGACCAATCAGCCCCAGCATTTT.

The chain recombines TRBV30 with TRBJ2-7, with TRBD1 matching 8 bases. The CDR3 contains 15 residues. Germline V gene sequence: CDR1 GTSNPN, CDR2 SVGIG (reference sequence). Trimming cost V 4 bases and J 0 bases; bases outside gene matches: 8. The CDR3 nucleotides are TGTGCCTGGACATTCCGGGACAGGCTCTCCTACGAGCAGTACTTC. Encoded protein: CAWTFRDRLSYEQYF.

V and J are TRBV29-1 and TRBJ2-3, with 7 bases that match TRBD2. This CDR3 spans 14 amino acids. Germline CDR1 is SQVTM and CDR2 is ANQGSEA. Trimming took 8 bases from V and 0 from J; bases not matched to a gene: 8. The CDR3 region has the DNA TGCAGCACTCGACTAGCCTCTAGCACAGATACGCAGTATTTT. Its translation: CSTRLASSTDTQYF.

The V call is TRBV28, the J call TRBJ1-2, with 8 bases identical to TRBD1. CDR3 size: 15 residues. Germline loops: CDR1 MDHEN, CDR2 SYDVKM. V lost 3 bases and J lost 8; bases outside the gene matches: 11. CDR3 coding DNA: TGTGCCAGCAGTTTCTCAGTGGGACAGGCGTCCGGCTACACCTTC. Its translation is CASSFSVGQASGYTF.

The CDR3 DNA follows: TGTGCCAGCAGTCACCGTACCGGACTAGCGGGTAGCTCCTACAATGAGCAGTTCTTC. This codes for CASSHRTGLAGSSYNEQFF. The chain combines TRBV12-3 or TRBV12-4 with TRBJ2-1, with 11 bases identical to TRBD2. The CDR3 is 19 residues long. V was clipped by 5 bases and J by 0 bases; unmatched bases: 12.

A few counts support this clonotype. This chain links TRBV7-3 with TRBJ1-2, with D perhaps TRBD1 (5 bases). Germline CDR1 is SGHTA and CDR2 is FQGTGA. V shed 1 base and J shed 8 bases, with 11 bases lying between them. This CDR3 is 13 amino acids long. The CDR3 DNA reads TGTGCCAGCAGCTTAAGCCGGGACGGAGGCTACACCTTC. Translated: CASSLSRDGGYTF.

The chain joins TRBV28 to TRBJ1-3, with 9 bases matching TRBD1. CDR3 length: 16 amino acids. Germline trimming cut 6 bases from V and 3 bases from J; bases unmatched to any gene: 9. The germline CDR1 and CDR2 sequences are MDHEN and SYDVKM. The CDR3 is CASRTTGTGNGNTIYF. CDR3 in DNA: TGTGCCAGCAGGACAACCGGGACAGGGAATGGAAACACCATATATTTT.

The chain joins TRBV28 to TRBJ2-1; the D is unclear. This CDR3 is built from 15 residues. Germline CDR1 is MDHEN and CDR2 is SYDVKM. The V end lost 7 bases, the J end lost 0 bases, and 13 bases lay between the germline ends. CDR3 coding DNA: TGTGCCAGCAATCACGGAGTGAGCTCCTACAATGAGCAGTTCTTC. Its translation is CASNHGVSSYNEQFF.

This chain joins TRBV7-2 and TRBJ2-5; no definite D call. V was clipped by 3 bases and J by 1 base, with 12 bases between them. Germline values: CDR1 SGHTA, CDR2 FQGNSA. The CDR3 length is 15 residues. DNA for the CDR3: TGTGCCAGCAGCTTCTGGGGTAATACCCAAGAGACCCAGTACTTC. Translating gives CASSFWGNTQETQYF.

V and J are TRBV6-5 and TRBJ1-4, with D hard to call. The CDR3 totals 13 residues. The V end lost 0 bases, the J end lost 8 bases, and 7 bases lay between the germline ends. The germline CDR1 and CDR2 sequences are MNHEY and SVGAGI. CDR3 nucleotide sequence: TGTGCCAGCAGTTACTCGCGGGTCGAAAAACTGTTTTTT. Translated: CASSYSRVEKLFF.